The rows below give T cell receptor beta chains drawn from one sample of a study of blood T cell repertoires in COVID-19. Generated by immunoSEQ multiplex PCR, the TCRdb table keeps only in-frame clones and is missing some. The table lists about 380,000 clones, around 89% of them singletons. Sequenced material: PBMCs or T cells enriched from blood (not recorded which). All receptors come from a woman younger than 30 who had recovered from COVID-19. Each CDR3 is given with its conserved first and last residue. D genes are given only for firm matches. Not every row has a clone size; where given, it reads once, few, many or a size class.

V gene,D gene,J gene,clone size,CDR3 protein,CDR3 DNA
TRBV10-1,.,TRBJ1-2,.,CASRGGKDTF,TGCGCCAGCAGGGGGGGGAAGGACACCTTC
TRBV10-1,.,TRBJ1-4,.,CASREVPDSSGWPSNEKLFF,TGCGCCAGCAGGGAAGTTCCCGACAGTAGTGGATGGCCCTCTAATGAAAAACTGTTTTTT
TRBV7-2,.,TRBJ2-7,.,CASNSPLGAYEQYF,TGTGCCAGCAACTCCCCGTTGGGAGCCTACGAGCAGTACTTC
TRBV5-1,TRBD1,TRBJ1-1,.,CASSGGQGVHTEAFF,TGCGCCAGCAGCGGTGGACAGGGGGTTCACACTGAAGCTTTCTTT
TRBV6-5,TRBD2,TRBJ2-5,.,CASRLTSGGLTQYF,TGTGCCAGCAGGTTGACTAGCGGGGGGTTGACCCAGTACTTC
TRBV30,TRBD1,TRBJ1-6,.,CAWSTGVSPLHF,TGTGCCTGGAGTACAGGGGTTTCACCCCTCCACTTT
TRBV21-1,.,TRBJ1-1,.,CASSKVQGRSTEAFF,TGTGCCAGCAGCAAAGTCCAGGGGCGTAGTACTGAAGCTTTCTTT
TRBV7-3,.,TRBJ2-5,.,CASSLGLAEKETQYF,TGTGCCAGCAGCTTAGGACTCGCCGAGAAAGAGACCCAGTACTTC
TRBV2,.,TRBJ1-1,once,CASSGWELNTEAFF,TGTGCCAGCAGTGGATGGGAGTTGAACACTGAAGCTTTCTTT
TRBV19,.,TRBJ1-1,.,CASRGGALNTEAFF,TGTGCCAGTAGAGGAGGGGCGTTGAACACTGAAGCTTTCTTT
TRBV2,.,TRBJ1-4,.,CASRRGTANEKLFF,TGTGCCAGCAGGAGGGGGACGGCTAATGAAAAACTGTTTTTT
TRBV6-1,TRBD1,TRBJ1-5,.,CASSESRQGSNQPQHF,TGTGCCAGCAGTGAGTCGAGACAGGGTAGCAATCAGCCCCAGCATTTT
TRBV30,.,TRBJ2-1,.,CAWSVGVLSTYNEQFF,TGTGCCTGGAGTGTAGGGGTCCTCAGCACCTACAATGAGCAGTTCTTC
TRBV30,.,TRBJ1-6,.,CAWIRPGRYGSPLHF,TGTGCCTGGATTCGGCCAGGTCGGTACGGTTCACCCCTCCACTTT
TRBV5-6,.,TRBJ1-2,.,CASSLGSLDYGYTF,TGTGCCAGCAGCTTAGGCTCACTAGACTATGGCTACACCTTC
TRBV2,.,TRBJ1-2,.,CASSAQGGVRGYTF,TGTGCCAGCAGCGCCCAAGGGGGGGTTCGGGGCTACACCTTC
TRBV3-1/TRBV3-2,TRBD2,TRBJ2-1,few,CASSQAFPRIIAGGKNSYNEQFF,TGTGCCAGCAGCCAAGCCTTCCCGAGGATTATAGCGGGGGGTAAGAACTCCTACAATGAGCAGTTCTTC
TRBV30,.,TRBJ1-1,.,CAWSELTGIVNTEAFF,TGTGCCTGGAGTGAATTAACAGGGATAGTGAACACTGAAGCTTTCTTT
TRBV6-5,.,TRBJ1-2,.,CASSYSSGVRGYTF,TGTGCCAGCAGTTACTCTTCGGGTGTGCGTGGCTACACCTTC
TRBV5-1,.,TRBJ1-5,.,CASSLGGQGYQPQHF,TGCGCCAGCAGCTTGGGGGGTCAGGGTTATCAGCCCCAGCATTTT
TRBV9,.,TRBJ2-7,once,CASSVGAGTSGGPLYF,.
TRBV5-4,.,TRBJ2-2,once,CASSPGGAFRNTGELFF,TGTGCCAGCAGCCCTGGGGGGGCGTTTCGGAACACCGGGGAGCTGTTTTTT